One sample yielded the 15 T cell receptor beta chains listed below, sequenced in a study of T cells in Graves' hyperthyroidism and ophthalmopathy (dated by TCRdb to about 2019). The library came from multiplex PCR. The data were produced on an Illumina HiSeq 2000. Amplification of TCR beta CDR3 regions was carried out from RNA transcripts. The TCR CDR3 was subjected to a first round of RT-PCR using the HTBI primer set and the Qiagen OneStep RT-PCR kit. In TCRdb, the public reads were trimmed at Q25 with fastp and aligned with MiXCR, with productive beta chains retained. CDR3 protein duplicates are merged, each entry listing the most common genes and DNA. A total of roughly 110,000 distinct CDR3 sequences appear in this sample, about 17% of them only once. The ten most abundant clones make up under 45% of the sample. Sequencing used blood. These receptors were taken from a woman in her fifties or sixties with Graves' hyperthyroidism.

This clonotype was observed at least ten times. V usage is TRBV12-3 or TRBV12-4 and J usage is TRBJ1-2; TRBD1 aligns across 10 bases. V trimming: 5 bases; J trimming: 7 bases; junction bases outside the gene matches: 10. The CDR3 sequence is 15 residues long. CDR3 sequence: CASSGSGQGSFGYTF. CDR3 DNA: TGTGCCAGCAGTGGGTCGGGACAGGGGTCGTTTGGCTACACCTTC.

Ten or more counts support this clonotype. The genes are TRBV9 and TRBJ2-7; possibly TRBD2 for D (5 bases). CDR3 size: 14 residues. Trimming shortened V by 9 bases and J by 0 bases, and 16 bases separated the two germline ends. The germline CDR1 and CDR2 sequences are SGDLS and YYNGEE. This chain's CDR3 is CANSQGSGSYEQYV. The CDR3 region has the DNA TGTGCCAACTCTCAAGGCAGCGGCTCCTACGAGCAGTACGTC.

To note about this clonotype: One end of the junction does not line up with germline, which may come from a read error. The chain links TRBV28 to TRBJ2-6, with TRBD1 as a possible D gene (5 bases). In germline, CDR1 is MDHEN, CDR2 SYDVKM. This CDR3 comprises 17 residues. The CDR3 bases are TGTGCCAGCAGATTTACGGACGGTTCAATTGGGGCCAACGTCCTGGCCTTC. Translating it yields CASRFTDGSIGANVLAF.

This clonotype was counted a few times. Mismatch with germline at one junction end may stem from a read error. This sequence joins TRBV28 and TRBJ2-4; no clear D. Germline V gene sequence: CDR1 MDHEN, CDR2 SYDVKM. The CDR3 spans 14 residues. Here the CDR3 reads CASSTPTGSGNVNF. CDR3 nucleotide sequence: TGTGCCAGCAGTACCCCGACTGGATCCGGTAATGTGAACTTC.

The table lists this clonotype with many counts. CDR3 region: CAAFGETDTQYF. The CDR3 DNA reads TGTGCCGCGTTCGGGGAAACAGATACGCAGTATTTT. The rearrangement uses TRBV28 and TRBJ2-3, with D perhaps matching TRBD2 (5 bases). Germline V gene data show CDR1 as MDHEN and CDR2 as SYDVKM. The CDR3 runs 12 residues. Deletions cut 11 bases from V and 3 bases from J, with 12 bases between.

This clonotype was observed at least ten times. This chain uses TRBV6-1 with TRBJ1-1; D gene uncertain. The V and J ends lost 6 bases and 4 bases respectively, with 15 bases between them. There are 14 residues in the CDR3. Germline CDR1 MNHNS, CDR2 SASEGT. DNA for the CDR3: TGTGCCAGCAGAGAGGGAGGGCCGAGCACTGAAGCTTTCTTT. This translates into CASREGGPSTEAFF.

The chain uses TRBV5-6 and TRBJ2-2; TRBD2 agrees at 11 bases. The CDR3 is made up of 15 amino acids. Looked up from germline, CDR1 is SGHDT and CDR2 is YYEEEE. V trimming: 5 bases; J trimming: 5 bases; junction bases outside the gene matches: 5. The CDR3 DNA sequence: TGTGCCAGCAGACGGACTAGCGGGCCGACCGGGGAGCTGTTTTTT. This encodes CASRRTSGPTGELFF.

This clonotype was seen repeatedly, ten times or more. CDR3 residues: CASSYGGSNTEAFF. DNA of the CDR3: TGTGCCAGCAGTTACGGGGGATCGAACACTGAAGCTTTCTTT. This rearrangement joins TRBV6-5 to TRBJ1-1; maybe TRBD1 (5 bases). Trimming pared 2 bases from V and 1 base from J, leaving 8 bases between. Germline CDR1 is MNHEY and CDR2 is SVGAGI. The CDR3 extends over 14 amino acids.

This clonotype was observed many times. The chain links TRBV28 to TRBJ2-1; either TRBD1 or TRBD2 may supply D (5 bases each). This CDR3 spans 13 amino acids. Germline CDR1 is MDHEN and CDR2 is SYDVKM. V lost 5 bases and J 0 bases, leaving 5 bases between the germline ends. As DNA, the CDR3 is TGTGCCAGCAGTGGGGGCTCCTACAATGAGCAGTTCTTC. This sequence encodes CASSGGSYNEQFF.

Ten or more counts support this clonotype. V and J are TRBV6-2 or TRBV6-3 and TRBJ1-1; D perhaps matches TRBD1 (6 bases). The V end was cut by 8 bases, the J end by 4 bases, with 14 bases between. Germline values: CDR1 MNHEY, CDR2 SVGEGT. The CDR3 totals 13 residues. In DNA form, the CDR3 reads TGTGCCAGCCAACGAGGGGGGGGCACTGAAGCTTTCTTT. The encoded protein is CASQRGGGTEAFF.

This clonotype was counted many times. This chain uses TRBV12-3 or TRBV12-4 with TRBJ1-6; possibly TRBD1 for D (6 bases). This CDR3 is built from 13 residues. Trimming stripped 3 bases from V and 10 bases from J, with 10 bases between. The chain's CDR3 is CASSLGAGSPLHF. The CDR3 bases are TGTGCCAGCAGTTTGGGGGCAGGCTCACCCCTCCACTTT.

This clonotype occurred many times. The chain couples TRBV6-1 to TRBJ2-5; D might be TRBD2 (5 bases). Trimming pared 8 bases from V and 5 bases from J, leaving 21 bases between. Per germline, CDR1 MNHNS and CDR2 SASEGT. This CDR3 is 15 amino acids long. The CDR3 region is CASVRGLGFVETQYF. The CDR3 DNA sequence: TGTGCCAGCGTACGGGGTCTGGGCTTTGTCGAGACCCAGTACTTC.

This clonotype was seen ten or more times. This chain joins TRBV4-2 and TRBJ1-6; D may be TRBD1 (5 bases). The CDR3 contains 16 residues. The V end lost 2 bases, the J end lost 6 bases, and 14 bases lay between the germline ends. Germline V gives CDR1 LGHNA, CDR2 YNFKEQ. CDR3 DNA sequence: TGTGCCAGCAGCCAAAATGCCGGGACCGCTAATTCACCCCTCCACTTT. This encodes CASSQNAGTANSPLHF.

Many counts were recorded for this clonotype. The CDR3: CASRGGFDQPQHF. CDR3 bases: TGCGCCAGCAGAGGGGGATTCGATCAGCCCCAGCATTTT. The gene calls are TRBV10-2 and TRBJ1-5; tentatively, D is TRBD1 (6 bases). Germline CDR1 reads WSHSY; CDR2 reads SAAADI. The V end lost 6 bases, the J end lost 5 bases, and 11 bases lay between the germline ends. The CDR3 sequence is 13 residues long.

This clonotype was recorded many times. The chain carries TRBV7-3 and TRBJ2-2; D assignment may be TRBD1 or TRBD2 (5 bases each). Germline values: CDR1 SGHTA, CDR2 FQGTGA. Trimming pared 5 bases from V and 5 bases from J, leaving 12 bases between. The CDR3 loop spans 14 amino acids. The CDR3 bases are TGTGCCAGCAGCATGGGACCACTAACCGGGGAGCTGTTTTTT. Residues: CASSMGPLTGELFF. Full variable domain (rest looked up from reference TRBV7-3 and TRBJ2-2): GAGVSQTPSNKVTEKGKYVELRCDPISGHTALYWYRQSLGQGPEFLIYFQGTGAADDSGLPNDRFFAVRPEGSVSTLKIQRTERGDSAVYLCASSMGPLTGELFFGEGSRLTVL.